One and the same sample provided the 21 T cell receptor beta chains below, sequenced in a study of patients and donors after allogeneic stem cell transplantation. TCRdb processed the RT-PCR reads anew with MiXCR; each CDR3 protein has one entry. The sample lists roughly 230,000 distinct CDR3 sequences, 13% to 15% occurring once. What was sequenced was blood, either unsorted or a sorted T cell fraction (not recorded which). These receptors were obtained from a human donor who was either an allogeneic HSCT recipient or a stem cell or donor lymphocyte infusion donor (not recorded which). It is not recorded whose cells these are; they may come from a transplant donor.

This clonotype has more than one count but fewer than ten. The gene calls are TRBV7-2 and TRBJ1-6; TRBD1 matches 7 bases. V dropped 3 bases and J dropped 8; count of bases not matched to a gene: 7. The germline V gene encodes CDR1 SGHTA and CDR2 FQGNSA. The CDR3 has 15 amino acids. CDR3 DNA sequence: TGTGCCAGCAGCTTCGGTCAGGGGGGGGATTCACCCCTCCACTTT. It is translated as CASSFGQGGDSPLHF.

In its sample, this clonotype was seen many times. J is TRBJ1-1 and V is TRBV6-1; D is uncertain. The length of the CDR3 is 13 residues. CDR1 is MNHNS and CDR2 is SASEGT in the germline V gene. V gave up 1 base and J gave up 3 bases, with 6 bases separating them. The CDR3 DNA reads TGTGCCAGCAGTGAAGGAAAAGACACTGAAGCTTTCTTT. Translated, it gives CASSEGKDTEAFF.

This clonotype has at least ten counts. This chain joins TRBV12-3 or TRBV12-4 and TRBJ2-7; D is unclear. The V end lost 5 bases, the J end lost 5 bases, and 10 bases lay between the germline ends. The CDR3 loop spans 12 amino acids. In DNA form, the CDR3 reads TGTGCCAGCAGTCCCGAAGGCGACGAGCAGTACTTC. It translates to CASSPEGDEQYF.

J is TRBJ1-4 and V is TRBV5-6; possible D gene TRBD1, 5 bases. The ends were cut back, 2 bases at V and 2 bases at J, with 10 bases in the middle. Per the germline V gene, CDR1 is SGHDT and CDR2 is YYEEEE. CDR3 length: 15 amino acids. The CDR3 sequence is CASSFFSGTNEKLFF. In DNA form, the CDR3 reads TGTGCCAGCAGCTTCTTCTCAGGGACTAATGAAAAACTGTTTTTT.

CDR3 loop: CSVAPPYNEQFF. In DNA form, the CDR3 reads TGCAGCGTTGCCCCCCCCTACAATGAGCAGTTCTTC. The chain is built from TRBV29-1 and TRBJ2-1; D unclear. CDR1 SQVTM and CDR2 ANQGSEA come from the germline V gene. The CDR3 is made up of 12 amino acids. The V and J ends lost 4 bases and 2 bases respectively, with 6 bases between them.

This chain links TRBV7-9 with TRBJ1-1; 7 bases agree with TRBD1. This CDR3 has 16 residues. CDR1 is SEHNR and CDR2 is FQNEAQ in the germline V gene (reference sequence). The J segment lost 1 base and the V segment lost 5 bases, leaving 10 bases of the junction unmatched. CDR3 nucleotide sequence: TGTGCCAGCAGCCCTCTTAGCGGGGACAGGAACACTGAAGCTTTCTTT. This gives the protein CASSPLSGDRNTEAFF. Full variable domain (outside the CDR3, taken from reference TRBV7-9 and TRBJ1-1): DTGVSQNPRHKITKRGQNVTFRCDPISEHNRLYWYRQTLGQGPEFLTYFQNEAQLEKSRLLSDRFSAERPKGSFSTLEIQRTEQGDSAMYLCASSPLSGDRNTEAFFGQGTRLTVV.

This chain links TRBV5-5 with TRBJ2-1; 9 bases are a match to TRBD2. V lost 4 bases to trimming and J lost 10 bases; unmatched junction nucleotides: 12. CDR1 is SGHKS and CDR2 is YYEKEE in the germline V gene (reference sequence). CDR3 size: 15 residues. In DNA form, the CDR3 reads TGTGCCAGCAGCCTGGGGAGTAGCGGGAGCGGGGAGCAGTTCTTC. Translation: CASSLGSSGSGEQFF.

A few counts support this clonotype. This chain uses TRBV20-1 with TRBJ2-7, with 11 bases that match TRBD2. V lost 6 bases and J lost 3; bases outside the gene matches: 1. Germline lookup yields CDR1 DFQATT and CDR2 SNEGSKA (reference sequence). The CDR3 runs to 12 residues. In DNA form, the CDR3 reads TGCAGTGCAGGGACTAGCGGCTACGAGCAGTACTTC. It translates to CSAGTSGYEQYF.

The chain carries TRBV7-2 and TRBJ2-4; 7 bases agree with TRBD2. The CDR3 consists of 14 residues. Germline V gene lookup returns CDR1 SGHTA and CDR2 FQGNSA. The junction had 4 bases not matched to a gene; V was cut back by 1 base and J by 7 bases. CDR3 coding DNA: TGTGCCAGCAGCTTAGGCGGGAGACGGAACATTCAGTACTTC. This gives the protein CASSLGGRRNIQYF.

This clonotype was observed at least ten times. The rearrangement joins TRBV29-1 to TRBJ2-3; no clear D. This CDR3 is 16 amino acids long. Trimming left V 3 bases short and J 0 bases short, with 16 bases between. Looked up from germline, CDR1 is SQVTM and CDR2 is ANQGSEA. CDR3 sequence (DNA): TGCAGCGTTGACATGGGAATTGTTATGAGCACAGATACGCAGTATTTT. Amino acids: CSVDMGIVMSTDTQYF.

The sample holds a few counts of this clonotype. The V gene is TRBV20-1, the J gene TRBJ1-5; 7 nucleotides agree with TRBD1. Per germline, CDR1 DFQATT and CDR2 SNEGSKA (reference sequence). The trim removed 5 bases at V and 4 bases at J, leaving 14 bases unmatched. The CDR3 consists of 16 residues. Here the CDR3 DNA reads TGCAGTGCTGGGAGCCCAAGCGGGACAGTTAATCAGCCCCAGCATTTT. It codes for CSAGSPSGTVNQPQHF.

The chain links TRBV20-1 to TRBJ2-7; perhaps TRBD2 as D (5 bases). This CDR3 is 14 amino acids long. Germline CDR1 reads DFQATT; CDR2 reads SNEGSKA (reference sequence). With 6 bases removed from V and 4 bases from J, the gap between germline ends came to 19 bases. CDR3 sequence reads: CSARPNGGAYEQYF. In nucleotides, the CDR3 is TGCAGTGCCCGCCCTAACGGAGGAGCGTACGAGCAGTACTTC.

This clonotype showed up just a few times. The chain employs TRBV20-1 and TRBJ2-3, with a tentative D call TRBD1 (5 bases). The CDR3 is made up of 15 amino acids. Germline V gene lookup returns CDR1 DFQATT and CDR2 SNEGSKA (reference sequence). V lost 4 bases, J lost 2 bases, and 16 bases lay in between. The CDR3: CSATLGPSYTDTQYF. In DNA, the CDR3 is TGCAGTGCTACCCTGGGGCCCTCTTACACAGATACGCAGTATTTT.

The chain combines TRBV19 with TRBJ2-2; 13 nucleotides align to TRBD2. Germline V gives CDR1 LNHDA, CDR2 SQIVND (reference sequence). J was trimmed by 7 bases and V by 9 bases; bases with no gene match: 5. The CDR3 runs 14 residues. CDR3 DNA sequence: TGTGCCAGCGGGACTAGCGGGAACGGCGGGGAGCTGTTTTTT. It translates to CASGTSGNGGELFF.

This clonotype was recorded a few times. V is TRBV28 and J is TRBJ2-3; perhaps TRBD2 as D (6 bases). The germline gives CDR1 MDHEN, CDR2 SYDVKM. This CDR3 region has 17 residues. Deletions cut 2 bases from V and 0 bases from J, with 15 bases between. As DNA, the CDR3 is TGTGCCAGCAGTTTAGCGGGACTCCTACATAGCACAGATACGCAGTATTTT. It yields the protein CASSLAGLLHSTDTQYF.

V is TRBV7-8 and J is TRBJ1-6, with 7 nucleotides matching TRBD1. The CDR3 length is 14 residues. The V gene's germline CDR1 is SGHVS and CDR2 FQNEAQ. With 1 base clipped from V and 15 bases from J, the junction kept 9 bases outside the gene matches. CDR3 loop: CASSLEATGSLLHF. In nucleotides, the CDR3 is TGTGCCAGCAGCTTAGAGGCGACAGGGAGTCTCCTCCACTTT.

The J gene is TRBJ2-1, the V gene TRBV21-1; TRBD1 is the table's D call, not checked against the DNA. TRBV21-1 is classified as a pseudogene. This CDR3 region has 18 residues. DNA for the CDR3: TGTGCCAGCAGCCCCCGAGGGGAATTAGACAAGAACGGGTATGAGCAGTTCTTC. It is translated as CASSPRGELDKNGYEQFF.

This clonotype was seen more than once but under ten times. The chain uses TRBV11-2 and TRBJ2-4, with D possibly being TRBD1 (6 bases). The V gene's germline CDR1 is SGHAT and CDR2 FQNNGV. The ends were cut back, 6 bases at V and 4 bases at J, with 10 bases in the middle. This CDR3 has 13 amino acids. The CDR3 nucleotides are TGTGCCAGCAGAGCGGACAGTAAAAACATTCAGTACTTC. Encoded protein: CASRADSKNIQYF.

The chain recombines TRBV7-9 with TRBJ2-1; TRBD1 is a possible D gene (5 bases). Germline assignment: CDR1 SEHNR and CDR2 FQNEAQ (reference sequence). This CDR3 comprises 15 residues. The V end was cut by 7 bases, the J end by 4 bases, with 17 bases between. Here the CDR3 DNA reads TGTGCCAGCAACCATGGTGGGGCCCCTTACAATGAGCAGTTCTTC. Translation gives CASNHGGAPYNEQFF.

In its sample, this clonotype was seen a few times. The rearrangement joins TRBV12-3 or TRBV12-4 to TRBJ2-1; D unclear. The CDR3 length is 14 residues. With 1 base removed from V and 8 bases from J, the gap between germline ends came to 12 bases. This CDR3 reads CASSLGLVNHEQFF. CDR3 DNA sequence: TGTGCCAGCAGTTTAGGTCTAGTGAACCATGAGCAGTTCTTC.

V gene TRBV12-3 or TRBV12-4 combines with J gene TRBJ2-7, with D tentatively TRBD1 (5 bases). The CDR3 covers 13 residues. Trimming took 6 bases from V and 2 from J, leaving 11 bases between them. The CDR3 DNA is TGTGCCAGCAGCCCGACAGTTCCCTACGAGCAGTACTTC. Protein product: CASSPTVPYEQYF.